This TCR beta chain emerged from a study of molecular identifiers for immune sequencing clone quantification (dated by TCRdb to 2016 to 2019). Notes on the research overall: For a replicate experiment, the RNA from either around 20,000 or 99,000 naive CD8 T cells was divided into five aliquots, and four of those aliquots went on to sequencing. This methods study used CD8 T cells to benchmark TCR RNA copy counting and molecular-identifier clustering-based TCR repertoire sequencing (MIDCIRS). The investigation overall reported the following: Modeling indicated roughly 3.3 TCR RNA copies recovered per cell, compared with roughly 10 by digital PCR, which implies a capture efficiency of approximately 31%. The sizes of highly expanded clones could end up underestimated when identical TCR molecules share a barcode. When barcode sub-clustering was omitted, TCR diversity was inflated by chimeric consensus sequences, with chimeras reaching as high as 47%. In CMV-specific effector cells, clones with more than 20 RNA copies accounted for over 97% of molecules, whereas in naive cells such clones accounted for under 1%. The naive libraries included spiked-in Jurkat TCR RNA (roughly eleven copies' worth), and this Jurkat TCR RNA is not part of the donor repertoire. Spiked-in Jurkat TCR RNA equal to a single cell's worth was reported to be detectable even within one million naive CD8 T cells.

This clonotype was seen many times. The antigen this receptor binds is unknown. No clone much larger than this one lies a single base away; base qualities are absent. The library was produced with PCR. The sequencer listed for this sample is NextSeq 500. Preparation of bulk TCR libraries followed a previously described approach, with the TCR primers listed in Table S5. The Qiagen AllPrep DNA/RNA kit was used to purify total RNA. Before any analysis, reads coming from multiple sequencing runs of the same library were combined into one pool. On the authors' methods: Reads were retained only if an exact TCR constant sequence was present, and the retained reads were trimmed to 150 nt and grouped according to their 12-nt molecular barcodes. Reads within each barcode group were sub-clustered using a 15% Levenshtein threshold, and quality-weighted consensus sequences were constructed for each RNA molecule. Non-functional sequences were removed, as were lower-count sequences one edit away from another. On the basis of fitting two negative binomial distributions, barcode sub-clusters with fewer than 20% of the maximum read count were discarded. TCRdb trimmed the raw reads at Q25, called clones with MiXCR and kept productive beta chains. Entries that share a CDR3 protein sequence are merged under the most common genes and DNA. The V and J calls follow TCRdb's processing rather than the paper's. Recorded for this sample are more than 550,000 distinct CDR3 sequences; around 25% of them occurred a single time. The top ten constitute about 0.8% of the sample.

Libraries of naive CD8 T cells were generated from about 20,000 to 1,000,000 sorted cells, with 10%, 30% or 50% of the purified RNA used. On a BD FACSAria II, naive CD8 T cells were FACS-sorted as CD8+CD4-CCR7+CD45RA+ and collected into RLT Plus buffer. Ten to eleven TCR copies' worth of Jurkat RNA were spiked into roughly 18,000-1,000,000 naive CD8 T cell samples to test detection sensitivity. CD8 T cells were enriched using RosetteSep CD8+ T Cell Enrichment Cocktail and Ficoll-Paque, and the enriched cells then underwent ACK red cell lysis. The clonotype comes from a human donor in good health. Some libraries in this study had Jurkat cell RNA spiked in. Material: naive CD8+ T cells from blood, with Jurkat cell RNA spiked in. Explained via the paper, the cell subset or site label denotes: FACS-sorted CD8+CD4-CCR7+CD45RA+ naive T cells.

The nucleotide sequence reads as follows: TGTGCCAGCACTATAGGAACCGAAGCTTTCTTT. Its translation reads: CASTIGTEAFF. Recombination joined TRBV6-2 or TRBV6-3 with TRBJ1-1; a confident D gene designation cannot be given. The CDR3 covers 11 residues, taking in both the cysteine and the phenylalanine. Here the CDR3 DNA is all that survives: 33 bases in frame from base 1. CDR1 and CDR2, per the germline V gene, are MNHEY and SVGEGT. Trimming at the junction amounts to 7 bases on V and 8 bases on J, and the germline ends lie 11 bases apart.